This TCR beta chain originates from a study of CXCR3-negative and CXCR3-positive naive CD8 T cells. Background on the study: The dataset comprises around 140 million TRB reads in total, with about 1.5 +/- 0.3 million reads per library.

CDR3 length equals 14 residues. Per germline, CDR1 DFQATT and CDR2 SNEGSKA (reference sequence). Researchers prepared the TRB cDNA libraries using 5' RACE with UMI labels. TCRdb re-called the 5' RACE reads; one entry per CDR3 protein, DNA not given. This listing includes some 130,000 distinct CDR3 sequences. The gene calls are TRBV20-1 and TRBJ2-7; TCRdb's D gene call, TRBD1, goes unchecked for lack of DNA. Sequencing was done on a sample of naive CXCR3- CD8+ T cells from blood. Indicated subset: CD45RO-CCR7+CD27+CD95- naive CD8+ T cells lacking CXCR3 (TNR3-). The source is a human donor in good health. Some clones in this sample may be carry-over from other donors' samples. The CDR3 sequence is CSAYRDRVRYEQYF.